A selection of T cell receptor beta chains follows, all from one sample in a study of molecular identifiers for immune sequencing clone quantification. Each CDR3 protein gets one entry after TCRdb re-called the PCR reads with MiXCR. There are 250,000 to 400,000 distinct CDR3 sequences in the sample; over 20% occur only once, and approximately 0.85% lies in the top ten. Specimen: naive CD8+ T cells from blood, with Jurkat cell RNA spiked in. The origin of the receptors is a human donor in good health. Some libraries in this study had Jurkat cell RNA spiked in. CDR3s include the opening cysteine and the closing phenylalanine or tryptophan. D genes are given only for firm matches. Clone size is not always given. Where it is, it says once, few, many or a class for expanded clones.

V gene	D gene	J gene	clone size	CDR3 DNA	CDR3 protein
TRBV20-1	-	TRBJ1-5	-	TGCAGTGCTAGAGAGAGGTGGGGGGCTGGCAGGGGCGTTCAGCCCCAGCATTTT	CSARERWGAGRGVQPQHF
TRBV7-9	-	TRBJ1-1	many	TGTGCCAGCAGCTCGATACAGGGAGAGGGTAACACTGAAGCTTTCTTT	CASSSIQGEGNTEAFF
TRBV28	TRBD1	TRBJ2-5	-	TGTGCCAGCTGCCGGAACCGGGACAGGGAAGAGACCCAGTACTTC	CASCRNRDREETQYF
TRBV5-4	TRBD1	TRBJ2-3	many	TGTGCCAGCAGCTTACAGGGGCTTCCAGATACGCAGTATTTT	CASSLQGLPDTQYF
TRBV28	TRBD1	TRBJ1-1	many	TGTGCCAGCAGCCAGGGACAGGGAATGAACACTGAAGCTTTCTTT	CASSQGQGMNTEAFF
TRBV6-5	-	TRBJ2-7	-	TGTGCCAGCAGCTATACTAGCTACCCCTACGAGCAGTACTTC	CASSYTSYPYEQYF
TRBV28	TRBD2	TRBJ2-7	many	TGTGCCAGCAGCCCATCGGGTGGACTAGCACCCTACGAGCAGTACTTC	CASSPSGGLAPYEQYF
TRBV28	-	TRBJ2-6	many	TGTGCCAGCACCCATACTGAAATCCAGGTGCCAGGCTTGGGCTTCTCTGGGGCCAACGTCCTGACTTTC	CASTHTEIQVPGLGFSGANVLTF
TRBV15	TRBD2	TRBJ2-6	-	TGTGCCACCGAAGAGTGGGTAGCGGGGGGCTTTGGGGCCAACGTCCTGACTTTC	CATEEWVAGGFGANVLTF
TRBV7-6	-	TRBJ2-3	many	TGTGCCAGCGGTGGGGTTTCAGATACGCAGTATTTT	CASGGVSDTQYF
TRBV30	-	TRBJ2-1	few	TGTGCCTGGACCGGTTACAATGAGCAGTTCTTC	CAWTGYNEQFF
TRBV13	TRBD2	TRBJ2-3	many	TGTGCCAGCAGCTCCAGAGCGGGACCATCCACAGATACGCAGTATTTT	CASSSRAGPSTDTQYF
TRBV9	-	TRBJ2-5	many	TGTGCCAGCAGCGTAGCCGGAGAGACCCAGTACTTC	CASSVAGETQYF
TRBV19	-	TRBJ2-2	many	TGTGCCACCCGACCGGGCCTGCCAGGGGAGCTGTTTTTT	CATRPGLPGELFF
TRBV29-1	TRBD1	TRBJ2-5	many	TGCAGCGTTGATGTGAGGGGGCGCCGAGAGACCCAGTACTTC	CSVDVRGRRETQYF
TRBV7-9	-	TRBJ1-2	many	TGTGCCAGCAGCCCTTGGACAGATTCGACTTATGGCTACACCTTC	CASSPWTDSTYGYTF
TRBV7-3	-	TRBJ2-2	-	TGTGCCAGCAAGGAGGGGAGGAACACCGGGGAGCTGTTTTTT	CASKEGRNTGELFF
TRBV9	TRBD1	TRBJ1-2	-	TGTGCCAGCAGAGCTGACGGGACAGGGGGACCGGGGGGCTATGGCTACACCTTC	CASRADGTGGPGGYGYTF
TRBV30	-	TRBJ1-5	few	TGTGCCTGGAGCGAGGGGGGGGGGGGCAATCAGCCCCAGCATTTT	CAWSEGGGGNQPQHF
TRBV4-1	TRBD1	TRBJ1-6	many	TGCGCCAGCAGCCAAGTAGGACAGGGTGCTTCACCCCTCCACTTT	CASSQVGQGASPLHF
TRBV11-2	TRBD1	TRBJ1-1	-	TGTGCCAGCAGCAGACCATGGGGACAGGGCGGGGGAATGAACACTGAAGCTTTCTTT	CASSRPWGQGGGMNTEAFF
TRBV6-2/TRBV6-3	-	TRBJ1-4	many	TGTGCCAGCAGTTACCTCGACGGCGGAGGAAATGAAAAACTGTTTTTT	CASSYLDGGGNEKLFF
TRBV24-1	-	TRBJ2-3	many	TGTGCCACCAGTGATCGAGCCGCAGATACGCAGTATTTT	CATSDRAADTQYF
TRBV29-1	-	TRBJ2-7	many	TGCAGCGTTGAAGTCCACCGGGTGCAGTACTTC	CSVEVHRVQYF
TRBV12-5	TRBD2	TRBJ2-2	few	TGTGCTAGTGGTTCTTGGAGCGGGAGTATCACCGGGGAGCTGTTTTTT	CASGSWSGSITGELFF
TRBV5-5	-	TRBJ2-7	many	TGTGCCAGCAGCTTGGCCTGGGGGAGCTCCTACGAGCAGTACTTC	CASSLAWGSSYEQYF
TRBV6-5	TRBD2	TRBJ2-7	many	TGTGCCAGCAGTCCCGAACCTAGCGGGAGTTCCTACGAGCAGTACTTC	CASSPEPSGSSYEQYF
TRBV4-3	-	TRBJ2-1	-	TGCGCCAGCAGCCAAGATTCGACAGTTTACAATGAGCAGTTCTTC	CASSQDSTVYNEQFF
TRBV20-1	-	TRBJ2-7	many	TGCAGTGCTAGAGACGGGGGTTTAAGCTCCTACGAGCAGTACTTC	CSARDGGLSSYEQYF
TRBV5-6	-	TRBJ2-6	many	TGTGCCAGCAGCTTGGGACCCACCTCTGGGGCCAACGTCCTGACTTTC	CASSLGPTSGANVLTF
TRBV30	-	TRBJ2-2	many	TGTGCCTGGAGTGTAAGTCATGTCACCGGGGAGCTGTTTTTT	CAWSVSHVTGELFF
TRBV9	TRBD2	TRBJ2-2	-	TGTGCCAGCAGCGGCCACCGACTAGCGGGATTGGGGACCGGGGAGCTGTTTTTT	CASSGHRLAGLGTGELFF
TRBV4-3	TRBD2	TRBJ2-1	few	TGCGCCAGCAGCCAAGATAGGTCCGGGACTAGCATATACAATGAGCAGTTCTTC	CASSQDRSGTSIYNEQFF
TRBV12-3/TRBV12-4	-	TRBJ1-1	many	TGTGCCAGCAGTTCCGGAAGGGCCACTGAAGCTTTCTTT	CASSSGRATEAFF
TRBV7-2	TRBD1	TRBJ1-5	many	TGTGCCAGCAGCCCCACGACAGGGCCTTATCAGCCCCAGCATTTT	CASSPTTGPYQPQHF
TRBV4-1	-	TRBJ1-2	-	TGCGCCAGCAGCCAAGAAGCTCGTAACTATGGCTACACCTTC	CASSQEARNYGYTF
TRBV6-2/TRBV6-3	-	TRBJ1-1	many	TGTGCCAGCAGTTACGGCCCGACTGCTTTCTTT	CASSYGPTAFF
TRBV6-2/TRBV6-3	-	TRBJ2-5	many	TGTGCCAGCAGTTACACTGGAGGTCAAGAGACCCAGTACTTC	CASSYTGGQETQYF
TRBV7-6	-	TRBJ2-2	many	TGTGCCAGCAGCACCCGATACGTGAGCACCGGGGAGCTGTTTTTT	CASSTRYVSTGELFF
TRBV7-2	-	TRBJ2-5	many	TGTGCCAGCAGCTTAGAGGGGAGACTAGACATAAAAGAGACCCAGTACTTC	CASSLEGRLDIKETQYF
TRBV2	-	TRBJ2-3	many	TGTGCCAGCAAGGAGGTGGGGGCAAGCACAGATACGCAGTATTTT	CASKEVGASTDTQYF
TRBV6-6	-	TRBJ2-7	many	TGTGCCAGCAGTTACTCTCCGCAGGTCTCCTACGAGCAGTACTTC	CASSYSPQVSYEQYF
TRBV6-2/TRBV6-3	-	TRBJ2-3	-	TGTGCCAGCAGTTACTATTCCGGGGTTAGCACAGATACGCAGTGTTTT	CASSYYSGVSTDTQCF
TRBV6-2/TRBV6-3	-	TRBJ2-5	few	TGTGCCAGCAACATAAATCCAGGGGAGATGAGCCAAGAGACCCAGTACTTC	CASNINPGEMSQETQYF
TRBV11-2	TRBD1	TRBJ2-7	-	TGTGCCAGCAGCTTAGGAGGGACAGCTTTCTACGAGCAGTACTTC	CASSLGGTAFYEQYF
TRBV27	-	TRBJ2-7	-	TGTGCCAGCAGGGTCGGGAGTTCCTACGAGCAGTACTTC	CASRVGSSYEQYF
TRBV6-5	TRBD1	TRBJ1-1	many	TGTGCCAGCAGCTGGGGACAGATGAACACTGAAGCTTTCTTT	CASSWGQMNTEAFF
TRBV4-1	-	TRBJ1-4	many	TGCGCCAGCAGCCAAGATATCGCAGGGATTCATGAAAAACTGTTTTTT	CASSQDIAGIHEKLFF
TRBV28	TRBD1	TRBJ2-7	many	TGTGCCAGCAGTCTAGGTCCAGGGGGCCCCTACGAGCAGTACTTC	CASSLGPGGPYEQYF
TRBV3-1	-	TRBJ2-5	many	TGTGCCAGCAGCCAAGCCTCCGGGGAGACCCAGTACTTC	CASSQASGETQYF
TRBV29-1	-	TRBJ1-1	many	TGCAGCGTTGAAGGTTCGGAAGCTTTCTTT	CSVEGSEAFF
TRBV4-1	-	TRBJ1-1	few	TGCGCCAGCAGCTCCGCAAGAGGAGGGAGAAGGGACACTGAAGCTTTCTTT	CASSSARGGRRDTEAFF
TRBV3-1	TRBD2	TRBJ2-3	-	TGTGCCAGCACCGTTTTCGGGAGGACAGATACGCAGTATTTT	CASTVFGRTDTQYF
TRBV15	-	TRBJ1-6	many	TGTGCCACCAGCAGAGACAGGGGTTCCTATAATTCACCCCTCCACTTT	CATSRDRGSYNSPLHF
TRBV7-9	-	TRBJ2-6	-	TGTGCCAGCGGCCGCCCCATCTTTGGGGCCAACGTCCTGACTTTC	CASGRPIFGANVLTF
TRBV27	-	TRBJ2-7	few	TGTGCCAGCAGCTCAGGGGACGGATACGAGCAGTACTTC	CASSSGDGYEQYF
TRBV19	-	TRBJ2-3	many	TGTGCCAGTAGTACTGGGGGTCGAGGCACAGATACGCAGTATTTT	CASSTGGRGTDTQYF